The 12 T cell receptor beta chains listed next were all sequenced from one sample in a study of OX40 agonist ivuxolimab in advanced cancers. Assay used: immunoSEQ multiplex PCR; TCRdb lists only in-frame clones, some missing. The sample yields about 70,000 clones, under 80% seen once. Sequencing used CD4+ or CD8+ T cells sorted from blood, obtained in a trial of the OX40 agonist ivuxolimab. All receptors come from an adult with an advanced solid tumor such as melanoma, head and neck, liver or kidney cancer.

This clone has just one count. The DNA for the CDR3 is TGTGCCAGCAGCTTGGAAGCTATGAACACTGAAGCTTTCTTT. This translates into CASSLEAMNTEAFF. The rearrangement joins TRBV5-4 to TRBJ1-1; D is unclear. This CDR3 region has 14 residues. The germline gives CDR1 SGHNT, CDR2 YYREEE (reference sequence). V was cut by 0 bases and J by 0 bases, with 6 bases left in between.

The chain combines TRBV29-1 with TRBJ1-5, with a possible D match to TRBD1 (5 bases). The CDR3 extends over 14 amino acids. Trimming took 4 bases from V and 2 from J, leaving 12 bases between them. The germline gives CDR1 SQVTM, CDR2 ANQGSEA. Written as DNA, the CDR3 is TGCAGCGTTGGGGGAGGGGAGCGCAATCAGCCCCAGCATTTT. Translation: CSVGGGERNQPQHF. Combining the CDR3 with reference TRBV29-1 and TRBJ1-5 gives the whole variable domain SAVISQKPSRDICQRGTSLTIQCQVDSQVTMMFWYRQQPGQSLTLIATANQGSEATYESGFVIDKFPISRPNLTFSTLTVSNMSPEDSSIYLCSVGGGERNQPQHFGDGTRLSIL.

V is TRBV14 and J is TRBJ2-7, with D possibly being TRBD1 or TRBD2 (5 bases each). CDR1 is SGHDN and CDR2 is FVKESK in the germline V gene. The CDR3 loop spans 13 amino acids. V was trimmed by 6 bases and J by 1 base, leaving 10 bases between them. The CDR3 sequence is CASRFGGSYEQYF. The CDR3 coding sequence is TGTGCCAGCAGATTTGGGGGTTCCTACGAGCAGTACTTC.

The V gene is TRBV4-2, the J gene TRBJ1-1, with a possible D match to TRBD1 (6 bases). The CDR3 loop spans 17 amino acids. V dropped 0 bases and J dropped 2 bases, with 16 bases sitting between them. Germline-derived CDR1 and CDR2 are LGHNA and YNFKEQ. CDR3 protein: CASSQDRGTGKNTEAFF. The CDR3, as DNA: TGTGCCAGCAGCCAAGACAGGGGAACTGGGAAAAACACTGAAGCTTTCTTT.

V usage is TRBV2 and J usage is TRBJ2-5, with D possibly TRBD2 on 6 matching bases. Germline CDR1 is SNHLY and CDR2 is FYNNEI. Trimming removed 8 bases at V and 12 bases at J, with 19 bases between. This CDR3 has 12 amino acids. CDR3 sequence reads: CASRVQLAFEYF. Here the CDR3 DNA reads TGTGCCAGCCGGGTACAACTAGCTTTCGAGTACTTC.

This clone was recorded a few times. CDR3 sequence reads: CASSDTGPRDEKLFF. In DNA form, the CDR3 reads TGTGCCAGCAGCGATACCGGACCTCGGGATGAAAAACTGTTTTTT. The V gene is TRBV6-5, the J gene TRBJ1-4; no clear D gene. V lost 6 bases and J lost 6, with 17 bases in between. CDR1 is MNHEY, CDR2 SVGAGI, per germline. The length of the CDR3 is 15 residues.

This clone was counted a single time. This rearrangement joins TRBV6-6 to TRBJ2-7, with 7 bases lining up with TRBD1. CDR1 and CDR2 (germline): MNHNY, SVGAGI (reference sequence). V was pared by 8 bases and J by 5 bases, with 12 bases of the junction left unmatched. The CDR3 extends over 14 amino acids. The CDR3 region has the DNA TGTGCCAGCCATCGAAAGGGGGCATTAAACGAGCAGTACTTC. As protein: CASHRKGALNEQYF.

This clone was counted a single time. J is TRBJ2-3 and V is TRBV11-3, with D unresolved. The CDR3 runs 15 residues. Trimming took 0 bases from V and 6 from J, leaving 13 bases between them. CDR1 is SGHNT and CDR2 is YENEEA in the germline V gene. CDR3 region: CASSLDDATPDTQYF. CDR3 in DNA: TGTGCCAGCAGCTTAGACGATGCGACTCCTGATACGCAGTATTTT. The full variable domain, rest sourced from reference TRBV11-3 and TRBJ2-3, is EAGVVQSPRYKIIEKKQPVAFWCNPISGHNTLYWYLQNLGQGPELLIRYENEEAVDDSQLPKDRFSAERLKGVDSTLKIQPAELGDSAVYLCASSLDDATPDTQYFGPGTRLTVL.

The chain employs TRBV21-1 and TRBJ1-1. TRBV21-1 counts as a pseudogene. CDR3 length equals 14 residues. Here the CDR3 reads CASSKTARNTEAFF. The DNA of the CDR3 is TGTGCCAGCAGCAAAACGGCACGGAACACTGAAGCTTTCTTT.

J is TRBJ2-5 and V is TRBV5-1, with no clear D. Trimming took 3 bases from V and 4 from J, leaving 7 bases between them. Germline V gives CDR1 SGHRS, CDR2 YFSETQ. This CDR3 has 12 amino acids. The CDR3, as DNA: TGCGCCAGCAGCTGGGCAGGAGAGACCCAGTACTTC. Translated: CASSWAGETQYF.

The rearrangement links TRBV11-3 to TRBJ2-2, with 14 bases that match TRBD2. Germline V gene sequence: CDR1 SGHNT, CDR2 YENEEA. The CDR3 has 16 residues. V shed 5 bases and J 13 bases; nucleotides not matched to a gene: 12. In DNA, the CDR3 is TGTGCCAGCAGCCAAGGACTAGCGGGAGGTCCAAGTTTGCTGTTTTTT. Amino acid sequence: CASSQGLAGGPSLLFF.

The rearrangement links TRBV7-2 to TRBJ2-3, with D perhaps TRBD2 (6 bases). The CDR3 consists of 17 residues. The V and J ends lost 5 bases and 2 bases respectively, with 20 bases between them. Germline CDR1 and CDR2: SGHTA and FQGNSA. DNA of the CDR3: TGTGCCAGCAGCCCCCCAGCGGGTTCGCTTTTCACAGATACGCAGTATTTT. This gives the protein CASSPPAGSLFTDTQYF. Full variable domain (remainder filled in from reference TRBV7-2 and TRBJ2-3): GAGVSQSPSNKVTEKGKDVELRCDPISGHTALYWYRQSLGQGLEFLIYFQGNSAPDKSGLPSDRFSAERTGGSVSTLTIQRTQQEDSAVYLCASSPPAGSLFTDTQYFGPGTRLTVL.